Shown below are 9 T cell receptor beta chains from a single sample sequenced in a study of CD8+ T cells in alopecia areata. Treatment of the sample: oral pan-JAK inhibitor, 5-10 mg twice daily. It was cDNA, reverse transcribed from extracted RNA, that served as the sequencing template. The table came from immunoSEQ multiplex PCR; TCRdb's copy has only in-frame clones and leaves some out. The repertoire holds 150,000 to 250,000 clones, with about three fifths as singletons. Sequenced here: CD4+ T cells sorted from blood, sampled at week 4, from a patient treated with tofacitinib. All receptors come from a human donor with alopecia areata.

The chain recombines TRBV30 with TRBJ2-7; 12 bases are a match to TRBD2. The germline gives CDR1 GTSNPN, CDR2 SVGIG (reference sequence). The CDR3 sequence is 14 residues long. J gave up 4 bases and V 5 bases, and 6 bases lay outside the gene matches. The CDR3 DNA is TGTGCCTGGGGAAAGGGACTAGCGGGTTACGAGCAGTACTTC. Translation gives CAWGKGLAGYEQYF.

The chain uses TRBV6-6 and TRBJ2-3; D remains ambiguous. The CDR3 totals 11 residues. Germline CDR1 and CDR2: MNHNY and SVGAGI (reference sequence). V was trimmed by 1 base and J by 8 bases, leaving 4 bases between them. The CDR3 DNA reads as TGTGCCAGCAGTTACTATAGTACGCAGTATTTT. Encoded protein: CASSYYSTQYF.

The chain couples TRBV30 to TRBJ1-5, with 7 bases that match TRBD1. The CDR3 length is 14 residues. Per the germline V gene, CDR1 is GTSNPN and CDR2 is SVGIG (reference sequence). With V trimmed by 2 bases and J by 6 bases, 7 bases remained unmatched. This chain's CDR3 is CAWSWDSKSQPQHF. CDR3 in DNA: TGTGCCTGGAGTTGGGACAGTAAGAGTCAGCCCCAGCATTTT. Full variable domain (remainder filled in from reference TRBV30 and TRBJ1-5): SQTIHQWPATLVQPVGSPLSLECTVEGTSNPNLYWYRQAAGRGLQLLFYSVGIGQISSEVPQNLSASRPQDRQFILSSKKLLLSDSGFYLCAWSWDSKSQPQHFGDGTRLSIL.

V is TRBV30 and J is TRBJ1-2; the D is unclear. CDR3 length: 13 residues. V was trimmed by 8 bases and J by 3 bases, leaving 16 bases between them. From germline, CDR1 is GTSNPN and CDR2 SVGIG (reference sequence). The CDR3 here is CAQSAPADYGYTF. The DNA for the CDR3 is TGTGCCCAAAGCGCACCAGCAGACTATGGCTACACCTTC.

As for this clone: Other DNA sequences in this sample translate to the same CDR3. The V gene is TRBV5-1, the J gene TRBJ2-1; D might be TRBD1 (5 bases). Trimming left V 0 bases short and J 3 bases short, with 7 bases between. The CDR3 runs 14 residues. Germline lookup yields CDR1 SGHRS and CDR2 YFSETQ. CDR3 sequence reads: CASSLEGVYNEQFF. The CDR3 DNA sequence: TGCGCCAGCAGCTTGGAAGGGGTCTACAATGAGCAGTTCTTC.

The rearrangement joins TRBV6-5 to TRBJ1-6, with TRBD1 as a possible D gene (6 bases). Germline V CDR1 and CDR2: MNHEY, SVGAGI. The CDR3 length is 13 residues. V lost 6 bases to trimming and J lost 10 bases, with 13 bases between them. The CDR3 loop is CASRRPDRSPLHF. The CDR3 DNA follows: TGTGCCAGCAGGAGGCCTGACAGGTCACCCCTCCACTTT.

V gene TRBV5-1 combines with J gene TRBJ2-1, with 9 bases aligning to TRBD1. CDR3 size: 15 residues. CDR1 and CDR2 from the germline V gene are SGHRS and YFSETQ. The V gene end was trimmed by 4 bases and the J gene end by 4 bases; junction bases not matched to a gene: 6. The CDR3, as DNA: TGCGCCAGCAGCCCGGACAGGGGTACGTACAATGAGCAGTTCTTC. Protein sequence: CASSPDRGTYNEQFF.

The chain employs TRBV15 and TRBJ1-2; maybe TRBD1 (5 bases). From germline, CDR1 is LNHNV and CDR2 YYDKDF (reference sequence). Trimming shortened V by 0 bases and J by 4 bases, and 9 bases separated the two germline ends. CDR3 length: 14 residues. CDR3 in amino acids: CATSRDGAVYGYTF. For the CDR3, the DNA is TGTGCCACCAGCAGAGACGGGGCTGTCTATGGCTACACCTTC.

The chain has TRBV25-1 and TRBJ1-6, with 10 bases identical to TRBD1. The trim removed 10 bases at V and 10 bases at J, leaving 1 base unmatched. Germline loops: CDR1 MGHDK, CDR2 SYGVNS. The CDR3 is made up of 11 amino acids. The CDR3 loop reads CATGQGSPLHF. The DNA of the CDR3 is TGTGCCACGGGACAGGGGTCACCCCTCCACTTT.